One sample yielded the 13 T cell receptor beta chains listed below, sequenced in a study of cytomegalovirus exposure and HLA in healthy donors. The PCR contained 60 Vbeta and 13 Jbeta primers. The assay was immunoSEQ multiplex PCR, and TCRdb's table has in-frame clones only and misses some. The table for this sample gives 65,000 to 95,000 clones. The sample was PBMCs. These receptor sequences come from a woman aged 55-70 years in good health and CMV-seronegative.

The chain couples TRBV4-2 to TRBJ2-5; 9 bases match TRBD2. There are 16 residues in the CDR3. Germline CDR1 and CDR2: LGHNA and YNFKEQ. Unmatched junction bases numbered 5, after V lost 2 bases and J lost 1 base. The DNA of the CDR3 is TGTGCCAGCAGCCAATTAGCGGGAGCGTTCCAAGAGACCCAGTACTTC. Translating it yields CASSQLAGAFQETQYF.

V and J are TRBV13 and TRBJ1-1; D unclear. The CDR3 runs 13 residues. V shed 2 bases and J shed 3 bases, with 7 bases lying between them. CDR1 PRHDT and CDR2 FYEKMQ come from the germline V gene (reference sequence). CDR3 nucleotide sequence: TGTGCCAGCAGCTTAATAGCAGACACTGAAGCTTTCTTT. Protein sequence: CASSLIADTEAFF.

The chain has TRBV4-3 and TRBJ2-7; 10 nucleotides align to TRBD2. V shed 0 bases and J 1 base; nucleotides not matched to a gene: 12. Germline CDR1 and CDR2: LGHNA and YSLEER. The CDR3 extends over 19 amino acids. As DNA, the CDR3 is TGCGCCAGCAGCCAAGAATTAGGGACTAGCGTATCATGGTCCTACGAGCAGTACTTC. Translating it yields CASSQELGTSVSWSYEQYF.

J is TRBJ2-1 and V is TRBV4-1, with TRBD2 identical over 10 bases. Germline-derived CDR1 and CDR2 are MGHRA and YSYEKL. CDR3 length equals 19 residues. V gave up 0 bases and J gave up 7 bases; unmatched junction bases: 15. CDR3 loop: CASSQEPQPAGGRLNEQFF. The CDR3, as DNA: TGCGCCAGCAGCCAAGAGCCCCAGCCAGCGGGAGGGCGGTTGAATGAGCAGTTCTTC.

V usage is TRBV28 and J usage is TRBJ2-7, with TRBD1 matching over 8 bases. Germline V gene data show CDR1 as MDHEN and CDR2 as SYDVKM. V gave up 0 bases and J gave up 1 base; unmatched junction bases: 8. The CDR3 is 17 residues long. In nucleotides, the CDR3 is TGTGCCAGCAGTTTATGGACAGGGGTTATCGTTTCCTACGAGCAGTACTTC. This translates into CASSLWTGVIVSYEQYF.

The chain links TRBV18 to TRBJ2-5; tentative D call: TRBD2 (6 bases). Germline values: CDR1 KGHSH, CDR2 LQKENI. CDR3 length: 15 amino acids. The V gene lost 2 bases and the J gene lost 1 base, with 11 bases spanning the gap. Here the CDR3 reads CASSPVAGGQETQYF. CDR3 sequence (DNA): TGTGCCAGCTCACCAGTAGCCGGGGGCCAAGAGACCCAGTACTTC.

The chain recombines TRBV15 with TRBJ2-7; D is perhaps TRBD2 (6 bases). This CDR3 comprises 15 residues. Trimming took off 3 bases at V and 6 bases at J, with 18 bases between the two ends. Germline-derived CDR1 and CDR2 are LNHNV and YYDKDF (reference sequence). The DNA of the CDR3 is TGTGCCACCAGCAGCCTCGGTGGTAGCGGCTGCGAGCAGTACTTC. It translates to CATSSLGGSGCEQYF.

The rearrangement links TRBV9 to TRBJ2-7; TRBD2 might be the D (6 bases). This CDR3 contains 15 residues. Trimming cost V 2 bases and J 9 bases, with 21 bases left between them. Germline V gene data show CDR1 as SGDLS and CDR2 as YYNGEE. CDR3 nucleotide sequence: TGTGCCAGCAGCGTTGGGGGGACCCAGGATTTGGTGCAGTACTTC. It is translated as CASSVGGTQDLVQYF.

The gene calls are TRBV21-1 and TRBJ2-2; TRBD2, as called in the table, went unchecked against the DNA. TRBV21-1 is designated a pseudogene. CDR3 length equals 17 residues. CDR3 amino acids: CASSKGPRLAAPGELFF. The CDR3 DNA reads TGTGCCAGCAGCAAAGGACCCCGACTAGCGGCCCCCGGGGAGCTGTTTTTT.

The rearrangement uses TRBV5-1 and TRBJ2-5; 7 positions match TRBD2. The DNA end is more similar to TRBJ2-7, so the J call may be wrong. Germline V gene sequence: CDR1 SGHRS, CDR2 YFSETQ. The CDR3 totals 15 residues. The CDR3 DNA follows: TGCGCCAGCAGCTTGTATCTGCGGGAGCAACACGAGCAGTACTTC. Its translation: CASSLYLREQHEQYF.

The chain couples TRBV29-1 to TRBJ2-7, with 9 bases identical to TRBD2. CDR1 and CDR2 (germline): SQVTM, ANQGSEA. Trimming removed 4 bases from V and 1 base from J; junction bases left unmatched: 2. This CDR3 region has 13 residues. CDR3 sequence: CSVGGLASYEQYF. The CDR3, as DNA: TGCAGCGTTGGGGGACTAGCTTCCTACGAGCAGTACTTC.

The V gene is TRBV2, the J gene TRBJ1-4; D is uncertain. This CDR3 spans 13 amino acids. In germline, CDR1 is SNHLY, CDR2 FYNNEI. V lost 1 base and J lost 8, with 8 bases in between. As DNA, the CDR3 is TGTGCCAGCAGTGAAGGGGCCCAAGAAAAACTGTTTTTT. It codes for CASSEGAQEKLFF.

This chain connects TRBV7-8 to TRBJ2-7; weak D call: TRBD2 (7 bases). V was cut by 7 bases and J by 3 bases, with 19 bases left in between. Germline CDR1 SGHVS, CDR2 FQNEAQ. The CDR3 runs 15 residues. CDR3 region: CASIKGGGPSYEQYF. The CDR3 DNA is TGTGCCAGCATCAAGGGGGGGGGACCCAGCTACGAGCAGTACTTC.